A selection of T cell receptor beta chains follows, all from one sample in a study of CD4+ T cells in melanoma. Assay used: immunoSEQ multiplex PCR; TCRdb lists only in-frame clones, some missing. The table includes over 100,000 clones, roughly 90% detected once. The specimen sequenced was peripheral blood. The receptors were gathered from a human donor with melanoma. The CDR3 runs from the conserved cysteine through the conserved F or W. The order of the fields is J gene, clone size, D gene, V gene, CDR3 DNA, CDR3 protein. The D gene is left open where the match is weak. Expanded clones are given a class, and other clones once, few, many or no size at all.

>TRBJ2-3|.|.|TRBV7-9
TGTGCCAGCAGCCCGATAGCCGTCTGGGGCACAGATACGCAGTATTTT
CASSPIAVWGTDTQYF
>TRBJ2-3|.|.|TRBV6-4
TGTGCCAGCAGTGACTCGAATATCGGCGGTAGCACAGATACGCAGTATTTT
CASSDSNIGGSTDTQYF
>TRBJ1-4|.|TRBD1|TRBV28
TGTGCCAGCAGTCTCCCCGGGACAGGGAGTAAAAGAAGAAAACTGTTTTTT
CASSLPGTGSKRRKLFF
>TRBJ1-2|.|.|TRBV19
TGTGCCAGTAGTATCAAGGGCAGAGAAGGCTACACCTTC
CASSIKGREGYTF
>TRBJ1-1|.|.|TRBV28
TGTGCCAGCAGGCCGGCGGGACGTTCCCTACTAGGGCACACTGAAGCTTTCTTT
CASRPAGRSLLGHTEAFF
>TRBJ2-2|.|.|TRBV6-1
TGTGCCAGCAGTGAAATGGTTGGTCAGTCGAACACCGGGGAGCTGTTTTTT
CASSEMVGQSNTGELFF
>TRBJ2-5|.|TRBD1|TRBV5-1
TGCGCCAGCAGCGGCCTGGGACAGGGTTTGGAGACCCAGTACTTC
CASSGLGQGLETQYF
>TRBJ2-7|.|.|TRBV7-2
TGTGCCAGCAGCCTCCCCGGCCGCCGCTCCTACGAGCAGTACTTC
CASSLPGRRSYEQYF
>TRBJ1-1|.|.|TRBV30
TGTGCCTGGAGAATATCTAGGGACACTGAAGCTTTCTTT
CAWRISRDTEAFF
>TRBJ2-7|.|.|TRBV4-2
TGTGCCAGCAGCCAAGACGGGAGAGGTTACGAGCAGTACTTC
CASSQDGRGYEQYF
>TRBJ2-5|.|.|TRBV7-9
TGTGCCAGCAGCTTGACCGAGTCCCCCCAAGAGACCCAGTACTTC
CASSLTESPQETQYF
>TRBJ2-7|.|.|TRBV4-3
TGCGCCAGCAGCCAAAGCGGGACAGGTTCCTACGAGCAGTACTTC
CASSQSGTGSYEQYF
>TRBJ2-5|once|.|TRBV7-9
TGTGCCAGCAGTTACGGACGGAGGGGCCAAGAGACCCAGTACTTC
CASSYGRRGQETQYF
>TRBJ1-5|.|.|TRBV7-2
TGTGCCAGCAGCACCAAGTGGGGGGACGTTCAGCCCCAGCATTTT
CASSTKWGDVQPQHF
>TRBJ2-7|.|.|TRBV6-1
TGTGCCAACGGGTCTAGGGCCTACGAGCAGTACTTC
CANGSRAYEQYF
>TRBJ2-3|.|.|TRBV7-2
TGTGCCAGCAGCTCGGTCGCAGATACGCAGTATTTT
CASSSVADTQYF
>TRBJ2-4|once|.|TRBV11-2
TGTGCCAGCAGCCGGAGAGCGGACATTCAGTACTTC
CASSRRADIQYF
>TRBJ1-1|.|.|TRBV5-5
TGTGCCAGCAGCCGCGGGGGTTCGCTGAACACTGAAGCTTTCTTT
CASSRGGSLNTEAFF
>TRBJ2-4|.|TRBD2|TRBV15
TGTGCCACCAGCAGAGACCTAGCGGGGGATGCCTCCGGGTACTTC
CATSRDLAGDASGYF
>TRBJ1-4|.|.|TRBV28
TGTGCCAGCAGTTTAGGCAGGGGCGGGTTTGAAAAACTGTTTTTT
CASSLGRGGFEKLFF
>TRBJ2-1|.|.|TRBV20-1
TGCAGTGCTAGAGATACGCCTGAGTTCTTC
CSARDTPEFF
>TRBJ1-1|.|.|TRBV14
TGTGCCAGCAGCCAAGATATCCGGCAGAACACTGAAGCTTTCTTT
CASSQDIRQNTEAFF
>TRBJ1-5|once|.|TRBV5-1
TGCGCCAGCAGCTTTGGGGGGACTGGCAATCAGCCCCAGCATTTT
CASSFGGTGNQPQHF
>TRBJ2-7|.|TRBD2|TRBV5-1
TGCGCCAGCAGCTTGGGACTAGCGGGAGGCTACGAGCAGTACTTC
CASSLGLAGGYEQYF
>TRBJ1-2|.|.|TRBV5-8
TGTGCCAGCAGCTTGCGGCCGGCTTATGGCTACACCTTC
CASSLRPAYGYTF
>TRBJ1-4|.|.|TRBV15
TGTGCCACCAGCAGACACATCGCAACTAATGAAAAACTGTTTTTT
CATSRHIATNEKLFF
>TRBJ1-4|.|.|TRBV6-5
TGTGCCAGCAGGGGAGGGAAGGGTGAAAAACTGTTTTTT
CASRGGKGEKLFF
>TRBJ2-5|.|.|TRBV18
TGTGCCAGCTCACGAACCAGGGGATACCCCCGAGAGACCCAGTACTTC
CASSRTRGYPRETQYF
>TRBJ1-2|few|.|TRBV9
TGTGCCAGCAGCGCCCCCGGATTGTATGGCTACACCTTC
CASSAPGLYGYTF
>TRBJ2-3|.|.|TRBV29-1
TGCAGCGGGGGTGGGGCGGGCCCGAGGATGGATACGCAGTATTTT
CSGGGAGPRMDTQYF
>TRBJ2-1|.|.|TRBV11-3
TGTGCCAGCAGCCAGGAGGTAGGGATAATAGCCGGCAATGAGCAGTTCTTC
CASSQEVGIIAGNEQFF
>TRBJ2-1|.|TRBD2|TRBV10-1
TGCGCCAGCAGTCTAGCGGGAGTTGACAATGAGCAGTTCTTC
CASSLAGVDNEQFF
>TRBJ1-5|.|.|TRBV28
TGTGCCAGCAAAACGGGGCGCTTCGGTCAGCCCCAGCATTTT
CASKTGRFGQPQHF
>TRBJ2-7|.|.|TRBV11-2
TGTGCCAGCAGCTTAAGTCAGCTCTACGAGCAGTACTTC
CASSLSQLYEQYF
>TRBJ2-1|.|TRBD2|TRBV4-1
TGCGCCAGCAGCCAAGTTAGGGGTCTAGCGGGGGGGAGTGAGCAGTTCTTC
CASSQVRGLAGGSEQFF
>TRBJ2-5|.|.|TRBV2
TGTGCCAGCAGTCCGGGCCCGAAGCAAGAGACCCAGTACTTC
CASSPGPKQETQYF
>TRBJ1-2|.|.|TRBV5-1
TGCGCCAGCAGCCGGGGTAGGGGCTATGGCTACACCTTC
CASSRGRGYGYTF
>TRBJ2-2|.|TRBD2|TRBV5-1
TGCGCCAGCAGCTTGGAGCTAGCGGGGGGGTACACCGGGGAGCTGTTTTTT
CASSLELAGGYTGELFF
>TRBJ1-1|.|.|TRBV5-4
TGTGCCAGCAGCTTTACAGGCCGGAACACTGAAGCTTTCTTT
CASSFTGRNTEAFF
>TRBJ2-1|.|TRBD1|TRBV9
TGTGCCAGCAGCGCCCGGACAGGGTGGTCGGGGGAGCAGTTCTTC
CASSARTGWSGEQFF
>TRBJ2-2|.|.|TRBV5-1
TGCGCCAGCAGCTTGGTCCCTCAGGGCGGCGCCGGGGAGCTGTTTTTT
CASSLVPQGGAGELFF
>TRBJ1-5|.|TRBD1|TRBV4-2
TGTGCCAGCAGCCAAGTAGGGACAGGGGTTCAGCCCCAGCATTTT
CASSQVGTGVQPQHF
>TRBJ1-2|few|.|TRBV19
TGTGCCAGTAGTAGGCAGGGCAACCACTATGGCTACACCTTC
CASSRQGNHYGYTF
>TRBJ1-4|.|TRBD1|TRBV15
TGTGCCACCAGCAGCACCGGACAGGGGCGCTCACTAAATGAAAAACTGTTTTTT
CATSSTGQGRSLNEKLFF
>TRBJ2-7|.|TRBD2|TRBV11-3
TGTGCCAGCACCTCGACGGGAGGGACCTACGAGCAGTACTTC
CASTSTGGTYEQYF